The 22 T cell receptor beta chains below come from one sample, sequenced in a study of T cell responses to AZD1222 COVID-19 vaccine. Sequenced by immunoSEQ multiplex PCR; TCRdb stores in-frame clones only, minus some. The sample includes over 110,000 clones, 85% to 95% of them seen just once. Sequencing used peripheral blood, obtained on day 0 of AZD1222 vaccination. These TCRs come from an adult in good health.

The chain joins TRBV4-1 to TRBJ2-1; TRBD2 agrees at 8 bases. From germline, CDR1 is MGHRA and CDR2 YSYEKL. This CDR3 spans 15 amino acids. Losses at the gene ends were 4 bases for V and 5 bases for J; bases not matched to a gene: 7. DNA of the CDR3: TGCGCCAGCAGCCCAACGGGGGGGATAAACAATGAGCAGTTCTTC. Translated, it gives CASSPTGGINNEQFF.

The chain joins TRBV5-4 to TRBJ2-7; D may be TRBD1 (6 bases). This CDR3 is built from 13 residues. V was cut by 4 bases and J by 7 bases, with 15 bases left in between. CDR1 is SGHNT, CDR2 YYREEE, per germline (reference sequence). For the CDR3, the DNA is TGTGCCAGCAGCCTCTCGACAGGACGGGAGCAGTACTTC. Its protein is CASSLSTGREQYF. Variable domain in full (rest from reference TRBV5-4 and TRBJ2-7): ETGVTQSPTHLIKTRGQQVTLRCSSQSGHNTVSWYQQALGQGPQFIFQYYREEENGRGNFPPRFSGLQFPNYSSELNVNALELDDSALYLCASSLSTGREQYFGPGTRLTVT.

For the CDR3, the DNA is TGTGCCACTCTTCTCAGGGGTCAGGGAGGCTACACCTTC. Its protein product is CATLLRGQGGYTF. This chain links TRBV5-6 with TRBJ1-2, with D perhaps TRBD1 (6 bases). V lost 9 bases and J 8 bases, leaving 20 bases between the germline ends. The CDR3 runs to 13 residues. Germline CDR1 SGHDT, CDR2 YYEEEE.

The rearrangement uses TRBV12-3 or TRBV12-4 and TRBJ1-2; D not resolved. Trimming stripped 0 bases from V and 5 bases from J, with 7 bases between. CDR3 length equals 13 residues. The CDR3 region is CASSLAGGYGYTF. In DNA form, the CDR3 reads TGTGCCAGCAGTTTAGCGGGCGGTTATGGCTACACCTTC.

V gene TRBV3-1 (or the pseudogene TRBV3-2) combines with J gene TRBJ1-3; D unresolved. Germline V CDR1 and CDR2: LGHDT, YNNKEL (reference sequence). CDR3 length: 15 amino acids. V lost 3 bases and J lost 0, with 9 bases in between. The CDR3 DNA reads TGTGCCAGCAGCCAGTCGACTTTCTCTGGAAACACCATATATTTT. This translates into CASSQSTFSGNTIYF.

The chain carries TRBV27 and TRBJ2-7, with D uncertain. The V and J ends lost 4 bases and 0 bases respectively, with 7 bases between them. This CDR3 has 13 amino acids. Germline CDR1 is MNHEY and CDR2 is SMNVEV (reference sequence). The DNA for the CDR3 is TGTGCCAGCAGTTGGGCTGACTCCTACGAGCAGTACTTC. This codes for CASSWADSYEQYF.

The V call is TRBV7-2, the J call TRBJ2-5; D is undetermined. V lost 5 bases, J lost 5 bases, and 12 bases lay in between. CDR1 and CDR2 from the germline V gene are SGHTA and FQGNSA. The CDR3 is made up of 13 amino acids. In DNA form, the CDR3 reads TGTGCCAGCAGCGAAGTGGTGAGGGAGACCCAGTACTTC. This sequence encodes CASSEVVRETQYF.

The J gene is TRBJ2-1, the V gene TRBV6-2 or TRBV6-3; 7 bases are a match to TRBD1. Looked up from germline, CDR1 is MNHEY and CDR2 is SVGEGT. V shed 2 bases, J shed 5 bases, and the junction held 3 bases outside the gene matches. The CDR3 covers 14 residues. This chain's CDR3 is CASSYRGRDNEQFF. DNA for the CDR3: TGTGCCAGCAGTTACAGGGGGCGCGACAATGAGCAGTTCTTC.

The V call is TRBV9, the J call TRBJ1-2; TRBD1 matches 8 bases. Germline V CDR1 and CDR2: SGDLS, YYNGEE. V was clipped by 6 bases and J by 8 bases; unmatched bases: 6. The CDR3 runs to 12 residues. CDR3 protein: CASTYSGGGYTF. In DNA, the CDR3 is TGTGCCAGCACATATTCAGGGGGCGGCTACACCTTC.

The CDR3 nucleotides are TGTGCCATCAGTGCCTCCCCCGGGACAGGCTCTGATGGCTACACCTTC. Its protein is CAISASPGTGSDGYTF. The chain has TRBV10-3 and TRBJ1-2, with TRBD1 matching over 8 bases. V lost 4 bases, J lost 6 bases, and 13 bases stayed unmatched. This CDR3 spans 16 amino acids. Germline lookup yields CDR1 ENHRY and CDR2 SYGVKD.

This chain links TRBV30 with TRBJ2-7; 8 positions match TRBD2. CDR3 length: 14 residues. J was trimmed by 9 bases and V by 0 bases; bases with no gene match: 10. Per germline, CDR1 GTSNPN and CDR2 SVGIG (reference sequence). For the CDR3, the DNA is TGTGCCTGGAGTGTACTAGCGGTTCGGGGTGTGCAGTACTTC. Protein: CAWSVLAVRGVQYF.

V is TRBV2 and J is TRBJ1-3; TRBD1 matches 7 bases. CDR3 length: 14 residues. V dropped 8 bases and J dropped 1; count of bases not matched to a gene: 5. Looked up from germline, CDR1 is SNHLY and CDR2 is FYNNEI. This chain's CDR3 is CASGAGQSGNTIYF. CDR3 sequence (DNA): TGTGCCAGCGGGGCGGGACAGTCTGGAAACACCATATATTTT. The full variable domain, completed using reference TRBV2 and TRBJ1-3, is EPEVTQTPSHQVTQMGQEVILRCVPISNHLYFYWYRQILGQKVEFLVSFYNNEISEKSEIFDDQFSVERPDGSNFTLKIRSTKLEDSAMYFCASGAGQSGNTIYFGEGSWLTVV.

This clone showed up just once. The chain recombines TRBV3-1 (or the pseudogene TRBV3-2) with TRBJ2-1; 10 nucleotides match TRBD1. Germline values: CDR1 LGHDT, CDR2 YNNKEL (reference sequence). This CDR3 has 15 amino acids. With 4 bases clipped from V and 3 bases from J, the junction kept 3 bases outside the gene matches. The CDR3 DNA reads as TGTGCCAGCAGCCCTCGGGACAGGGGCTACAATGAGCAGTTCTTC. This encodes CASSPRDRGYNEQFF.

This chain uses TRBV5-4 with TRBJ2-7; D perhaps matches TRBD1 (5 bases). Per germline, CDR1 SGHNT and CDR2 YYREEE (reference sequence). The V and J ends lost 4 bases and 4 bases respectively, with 9 bases between them. The CDR3 runs 12 residues. The CDR3 loop is CASSLQGYEQYF. CDR3 coding DNA: TGTGCCAGCAGCCTCCAGGGTTACGAGCAGTACTTC.

The rearrangement uses TRBV19 and TRBJ1-2; D call uncertain. CDR1 LNHDA and CDR2 SQIVND come from the germline V gene (reference sequence). Trimming shortened V by 2 bases and J by 0 bases, and 13 bases separated the two germline ends. The CDR3 spans 16 residues. The CDR3 coding sequence is TGTGCCAGTAGTATAACCTTAGAAGGAGCTAACTATGGCTACACCTTC. Protein product: CASSITLEGANYGYTF.

The rearrangement joins TRBV6-5 to TRBJ2-7; a weak D match, TRBD1 (5 bases). Germline V CDR1 and CDR2: MNHEY, SVGAGI. Trimming removed 0 bases from V and 3 bases from J, with 9 bases in between. This CDR3 is 14 amino acids long. The CDR3 DNA is TGTGCCAGCAGTTACTCATACAGGCACTACGAGCAGTACTTC. Translation: CASSYSYRHYEQYF.

The J gene is TRBJ1-3, the V gene TRBV3-1 (or the pseudogene TRBV3-2), with no clear D. With 4 bases removed from V and 0 bases from J, the gap between germline ends came to 16 bases. The CDR3 length is 17 residues. Germline V CDR1 and CDR2: LGHDT, YNNKEL (reference sequence). This CDR3 is CASSLQRTLGSGNTIYF. In DNA form, the CDR3 reads TGTGCCAGCAGCCTCCAGAGGACTCTAGGCTCTGGAAACACCATATATTTT.

The rearrangement uses TRBV9 and TRBJ1-2; tentative D call: TRBD1 (6 bases). Trimming shortened V by 4 bases and J by 4 bases, and 14 bases separated the two germline ends. Germline CDR1 reads SGDLS; CDR2 reads YYNGEE. This CDR3 is built from 14 residues. The chain's CDR3 is CASSSQGTTYGYTF. CDR3 coding DNA: TGTGCCAGCAGCTCGCAGGGGACTACCTATGGCTACACCTTC. Using reference TRBV9 and TRBJ1-2 for the parts outside the CDR3, the full variable domain is DSGVTQTPKHLITATGQRVTLRCSPRSGDLSVYWYQQSLDQGLQFLIQYYNGEERAKGNILERFSAQQFPDLHSELNLSSLELGDSALYFCASSSQGTTYGYTFGSGTRLTVV.

The gene calls are TRBV7-9 and TRBJ1-5; D uncertain. This CDR3 comprises 14 residues. The V gene lost 3 bases and the J gene lost 0 bases, with 6 bases spanning the gap. Germline lookup yields CDR1 SEHNR and CDR2 FQNEAQ (reference sequence). The CDR3 protein is CASSFMNSNQPQHF. CDR3 nucleotides: TGTGCCAGCAGCTTTATGAATAGCAATCAGCCCCAGCATTTT. The entire variable domain, with the rest obtained from reference TRBV7-9 and TRBJ1-5, is as follows: DTGVSQNPRHKITKRGQNVTFRCDPISEHNRLYWYRQTLGQGPEFLTYFQNEAQLEKSRLLSDRFSAERPKGSFSTLEIQRTEQGDSAMYLCASSFMNSNQPQHFGDGTRLSIL.

The chain couples TRBV14 to TRBJ2-7; TRBD2 aligns across 11 bases. The germline V gene encodes CDR1 SGHDN and CDR2 FVKESK. The J segment lost 2 bases and the V segment lost 4 bases, leaving 25 bases of the junction unmatched. The CDR3 length is 22 residues. DNA for the CDR3: TGTGCCAGCAGCCCTGGAATAGCGCAGCTGAGGACTAGCGGGCAACTTACCTACGAGCAGTACTTC. This codes for CASSPGIAQLRTSGQLTYEQYF. Filled out from reference TRBV14 and TRBJ2-7, the complete variable domain reads EAGVTQFPSHSVIEKGQTVTLRCDPISGHDNLYWYRRVMGKEIKFLLHFVKESKQDESGMPNNRFLAERTGGTYSTLKVQPAELEDSGVYFCASSPGIAQLRTSGQLTYEQYFGPGTRLTVT.

V and J are TRBV6-1 and TRBJ2-5; a weak D match, TRBD2 (6 bases). The CDR3 runs 14 residues. In germline, CDR1 is MNHNS, CDR2 SASEGT. The ends were cut back, 2 bases at V and 6 bases at J, with 13 bases in the middle. CDR3 amino acids: CASSESPGVKTQYF. The CDR3 DNA reads TGTGCCAGCAGTGAAAGTCCGGGGGTAAAGACCCAGTACTTC.

The V and J genes are TRBV4-3 and TRBJ1-1, with TRBD1 identical over 7 bases. The CDR3 extends over 13 amino acids. Per germline, CDR1 LGHNA and CDR2 YSLEER. With 0 bases clipped from V and 9 bases from J, the junction kept 4 bases outside the gene matches. CDR3 in DNA: TGCGCCAGCAGCCAAGACAGGGGGTATCAAGCTTTCTTT. The encoded protein is CASSQDRGYQAFF.